The entry below describes one T cell receptor beta chain. Its specificity is unknown. This sample stems from a study of cytomegalovirus exposure and HLA in healthy donors. Study outcomes and limitations: The presence/absence work took it that sequencing depth was about the same across donors.

Germline-derived CDR1 and CDR2 are MNHEY and SMNVEV (reference sequence). V was trimmed by 5 bases and J by 5 bases, leaving 11 bases between them. The CDR3 is 13 amino acids. Vbeta (60) and Jbeta (13) primers were used in the PCR. This table comes from immunoSEQ multiplex PCR, and its TCRdb copy is limited to in-frame clones, with some not included. The table shows 110,000 or so clones, with under 85% occurring only once. Donors counted as nominally healthy when sampled, yet unrecorded immune exposures were likely. The clonotype was recovered from a woman aged 40 to 49 in good health and CMV-seropositive. The source material was PBMCs. The genes are TRBV27 and TRBJ2-3; D not resolved. Written as DNA, the CDR3 is TGTGCCAGCAGTCCCGACACGCGAGATACGCAGTATTTT. Translation gives CASSPDTRDTQYF.